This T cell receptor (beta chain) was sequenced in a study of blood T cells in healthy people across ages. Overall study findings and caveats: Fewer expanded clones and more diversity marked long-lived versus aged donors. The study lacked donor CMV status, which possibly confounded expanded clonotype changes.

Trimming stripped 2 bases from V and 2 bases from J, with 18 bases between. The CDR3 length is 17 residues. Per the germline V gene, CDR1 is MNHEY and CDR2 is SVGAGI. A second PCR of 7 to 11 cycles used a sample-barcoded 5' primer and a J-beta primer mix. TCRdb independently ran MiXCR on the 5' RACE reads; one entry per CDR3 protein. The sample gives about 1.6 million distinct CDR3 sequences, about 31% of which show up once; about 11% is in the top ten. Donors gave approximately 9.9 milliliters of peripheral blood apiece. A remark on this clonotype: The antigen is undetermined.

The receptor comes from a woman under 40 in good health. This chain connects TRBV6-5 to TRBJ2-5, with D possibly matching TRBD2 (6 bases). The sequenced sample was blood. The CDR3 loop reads CASSYLSPSDRQETQYF. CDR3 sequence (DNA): TGTGCCAGCAGTTACCTTTCCCCTAGCGACCGACAAGAGACCCAGTACTTC.